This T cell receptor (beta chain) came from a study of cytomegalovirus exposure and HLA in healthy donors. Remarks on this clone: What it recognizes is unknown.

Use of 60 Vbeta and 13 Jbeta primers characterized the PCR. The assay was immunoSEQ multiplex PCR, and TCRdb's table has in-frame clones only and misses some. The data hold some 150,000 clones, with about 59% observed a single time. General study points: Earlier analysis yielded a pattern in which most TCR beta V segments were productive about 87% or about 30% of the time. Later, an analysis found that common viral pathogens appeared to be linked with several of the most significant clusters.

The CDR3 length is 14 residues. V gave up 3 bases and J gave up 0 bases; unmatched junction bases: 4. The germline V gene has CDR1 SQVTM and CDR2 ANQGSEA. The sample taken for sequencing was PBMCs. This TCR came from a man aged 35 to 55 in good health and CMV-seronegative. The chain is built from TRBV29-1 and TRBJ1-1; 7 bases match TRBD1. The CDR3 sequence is CSVEGTDMNTEAFF. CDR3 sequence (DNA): TGCAGCGTTGAGGGGACAGACATGAACACTGAAGCTTTCTTT.